Shown below are 22 T cell receptor beta chains from a single sample sequenced in a study of cytomegalovirus exposure and HLA in healthy donors. This table comes from immunoSEQ multiplex PCR, and its TCRdb copy is limited to in-frame clones, with some not included. This sample has around 150,000 clones; less than 95% occur once, and the top ten carry 3% to 3.5%. The sample taken for sequencing was PBMCs. The receptor set was obtained from a woman aged 18-29 years in good health and CMV-seropositive.

The CDR3 coding sequence is TGTGCCAGCAGCAAAAGGACAGGCTACGAGCAGTACTTC. This translates into CASSKRTGYEQYF. This rearrangement joins TRBV7-6 to TRBJ2-7, with 7 bases fitting TRBD1. The CDR3 spans 13 residues. V trimming: 5 bases; J trimming: 3 bases; junction bases outside the gene matches: 4. Germline V gives CDR1 SGHVS, CDR2 FNYEAQ.

This clone occurred once. The chain has TRBV30 and TRBJ1-1; D call uncertain. Germline values: CDR1 GTSNPN, CDR2 SVGIG (reference sequence). Trimming cost V 0 bases and J 1 base, with 12 bases left between them. This CDR3 region has 15 residues. The DNA for the CDR3 is TGTGCCTGGAGTGTAATGAGCGATCGGAACACTGAAGCTTTCTTT. This translates into CAWSVMSDRNTEAFF.

This sequence joins TRBV5-4 and TRBJ1-2; D is ambiguous. Germline CDR1 reads SGHNT; CDR2 reads YYREEE (reference sequence). This CDR3 has 14 residues. The V gene lost 0 bases and the J gene lost 4 bases, with 10 bases spanning the gap. The DNA for the CDR3 is TGTGCCAGCAGCTTGGGGCAGGATGGCTATGGCTACACCTTC. It is translated as CASSLGQDGYGYTF.

The V call is TRBV4-1, the J call TRBJ2-6, with TRBD1 matching 10 bases. Germline V gene sequence: CDR1 MGHRA, CDR2 YSYEKL. The CDR3 runs to 18 residues. Trimming at V came to 6 bases and at J to 0 bases, leaving 8 bases not matched to a gene. The DNA of the CDR3 is TGCGCCAGCAGTCGGACAGGGGGTGGAAGCTCTGGGGCCAACGTCCTGACTTTC. It specifies CASSRTGGGSSGANVLTF.

The CDR3 loop is CASSPSTSGSYNEQFF. CDR3 coding DNA: TGTGCCAGCAGTCCGTCGACTAGCGGGAGCTACAATGAGCAGTTCTTC. This sequence joins TRBV6-4 and TRBJ2-1; 12 positions match TRBD2. The germline V gene has CDR1 MRHNA and CDR2 SNTAGT. The CDR3 loop spans 16 amino acids. The V gene end was trimmed by 5 bases and the J gene end by 3 bases; junction bases not matched to a gene: 5.

The rearrangement links TRBV2 to TRBJ2-1; 9 nucleotides line up with TRBD1. V lost 11 bases to trimming and J lost 8 bases; unmatched junction nucleotides: 4. The CDR3 is made up of 11 amino acids. Germline loops: CDR1 SNHLY, CDR2 FYNNEI. The CDR3 DNA follows: TGTGCCGATCACAGGGGGCATGAGCAGTTCTTC. Translating it yields CADHRGHEQFF.

The chain uses TRBV7-9 and TRBJ1-3; D gene unclear. V was trimmed by 5 bases and J by 2 bases, leaving 16 bases between them. Germline V gives CDR1 SEHNR, CDR2 FQNEAQ (reference sequence). The CDR3 length is 16 residues. CDR3 amino acids: CASSPPGEGTGNTIYF. CDR3 coding DNA: TGTGCCAGCAGCCCCCCCGGTGAGGGAACTGGAAACACCATATATTTT. Full variable domain (rest looked up from reference TRBV7-9 and TRBJ1-3): DTGVSQNPRHKITKRGQNVTFRCDPISEHNRLYWYRQTLGQGPEFLTYFQNEAQLEKSRLLSDRFSAERPKGSFSTLEIQRTEQGDSAMYLCASSPPGEGTGNTIYFGEGSWLTVV.

This clone was detected once. This chain connects TRBV27 to TRBJ2-1, with 10 nucleotides matching TRBD2. V shed 7 bases, J shed 8 bases, and the junction held 11 bases outside the gene matches. Germline V lookup: CDR1 MNHEY, CDR2 SMNVEV (reference sequence). CDR3 length: 15 residues. The CDR3 DNA is TGTGCCAGCAATCAACTAGCGGGGTCCGTTGATGAGCAGTTCTTC. Its protein is CASNQLAGSVDEQFF.

V gene TRBV15 combines with J gene TRBJ1-1; 9 bases are shared with TRBD1. The CDR3 runs to 15 residues. Trimming at V came to 3 bases and at J to 5 bases, leaving 7 bases not matched to a gene. The germline V gene encodes CDR1 LNHNV and CDR2 YYDKDF (reference sequence). CDR3 bases: TGTGCCACCAGCAGGTCACAGGGGGCTTTGACTGAAGCTTTCTTT. Translating gives CATSRSQGALTEAFF. Based on the CDR3 plus reference TRBV15 and TRBJ1-1, the full variable domain is DAMVIQNPRYQVTQFGKPVTLSCSQTLNHNVMYWYQQKSSQAPKLLFHYYDKDFNNEADTPDNFQSRRPNTSFCFLDIRSPGLGDTAMYLCATSRSQGALTEAFFGQGTRLTVV.

The chain carries TRBV5-5 and TRBJ2-5; D remains unclear. Germline CDR1 reads SGHKS; CDR2 reads YYEKEE (reference sequence). The V end was cut by 4 bases, the J end by 2 bases, with 12 bases between. The CDR3 spans 14 residues. The CDR3 loop is CASSPRGSQETQYF. The CDR3 coding sequence is TGTGCCAGCAGCCCTCGAGGTTCGCAAGAGACCCAGTACTTC. The full variable domain, its missing parts supplied by reference TRBV5-5 and TRBJ2-5, is DAGVTQSPTHLIKTRGQQVTLRCSPISGHKSVSWYQQVLGQGPQFIFQYYEKEERGRGNFPDRFSARQFPNYSSELNVNALLLGDSALYLCASSPRGSQETQYFGPGTRLLVL.

The V and J genes are TRBV28 and TRBJ2-7; tentatively, D is TRBD1 (6 bases). The CDR3 has 13 residues. The V end lost 3 bases, the J end lost 5 bases, and 11 bases lay between the germline ends. Germline CDR1 MDHEN, CDR2 SYDVKM. In DNA form, the CDR3 reads TGTGCCAGCAGTTTGGGGGCGGACGACGAGCAGTACTTC. Residues: CASSLGADDEQYF.

The CDR3 reads CASSLSRAEKLFF. The CDR3 coding sequence is TGTGCCAGCAGCTTGTCCAGGGCTGAAAAACTGTTTTTT. This chain links TRBV5-6 with TRBJ1-4; possibly TRBD1 for D (5 bases). The CDR3 length is 13 residues. Germline V gene lookup returns CDR1 SGHDT and CDR2 YYEEEE. Trimming took 1 base from V and 7 from J, leaving 8 bases between them.

The chain carries TRBV7-9 and TRBJ1-3, with a weak D call TRBD1 (5 bases). Trimming took off 1 base at V and 2 bases at J, with 6 bases between the two ends. Germline values: CDR1 SEHNR, CDR2 FQNEAQ (reference sequence). CDR3 length: 14 residues. The CDR3, as DNA: TGTGCCAGCAGCTTAGAGGGGACTGGAAACACCATATATTTT. Encoded protein: CASSLEGTGNTIYF.

The genes are TRBV5-1 and TRBJ2-7, with TRBD1 identical over 7 bases. Trimming removed 4 bases from V and 4 bases from J; junction bases left unmatched: 8. The CDR3 runs to 14 residues. In germline, CDR1 is SGHRS, CDR2 YFSETQ. The CDR3 sequence is CASSTRGDRYEQYF. The CDR3 nucleotides read TGCGCCAGCAGCACCCGAGGGGACAGATACGAGCAGTACTTC.

The gene calls are TRBV2 and TRBJ1-4; no reliable D call. The CDR3 totals 13 residues. Germline values: CDR1 SNHLY, CDR2 FYNNEI. Trimming stripped 6 bases from V and 11 bases from J, with 16 bases between. The CDR3 loop reads CASREGEGGKLFF. The CDR3 nucleotides read TGTGCCAGCAGAGAGGGCGAAGGCGGGAAACTGTTTTTT.

This rearrangement joins TRBV6-5 to TRBJ2-7; 8 bases line up with TRBD1. The CDR3 is 15 amino acids. Trimming removed 5 bases from V and 1 base from J; junction bases left unmatched: 7. Germline V gene data show CDR1 as MNHEY and CDR2 as SVGAGI. The CDR3 DNA reads TGTGCCAGCAGTGGAATGACAGGGGAATCCTACGAGCAGTACTTC. It yields the protein CASSGMTGESYEQYF.

This clone was seen only once. CDR3 coding DNA: TGTGCCAGCAGTTCACGGACACCTGAAGCTTTCTTT. Translating gives CASSSRTPEAFF. This sequence joins TRBV5-5 and TRBJ1-1; D perhaps matches TRBD1 (5 bases). V lost 5 bases, J lost 6 bases, and 11 bases lay in between. CDR3 length equals 12 residues. Germline V gene sequence: CDR1 SGHKS, CDR2 YYEKEE (reference sequence).

The rearrangement joins TRBV9 to TRBJ2-3; 10 bases are a match to TRBD2. Germline-derived CDR1 and CDR2 are SGDLS and YYNGEE. The V segment lost 0 bases and the J segment 0 bases; nucleotides outside the gene matches: 4. This CDR3 contains 17 residues. The CDR3 is CASSVDPSGGSTDTQYF. The CDR3 region has the DNA TGTGCCAGCAGCGTAGACCCTAGCGGGGGTAGCACAGATACGCAGTATTTT.

J is TRBJ2-7 and V is TRBV4-1, with TRBD1 as a possible D gene (6 bases). CDR1 is MGHRA and CDR2 is YSYEKL in the germline V gene. The V gene lost 1 base and the J gene lost 5 bases, with 9 bases spanning the gap. This CDR3 has 13 residues. CDR3: CASSQVRGNEQYF. CDR3 coding DNA: TGCGCCAGCAGCCAAGTTAGGGGGAACGAGCAGTACTTC.

The CDR3 loop is CASSLDRVWSGGKGYGYTF. CDR3 coding DNA: TGTGCCAGCAGCTTGGACAGGGTGTGGAGTGGGGGAAAAGGATATGGCTACACCTTC. The chain joins TRBV7-9 to TRBJ1-2, with 8 bases aligning to TRBD1. This CDR3 region has 19 residues. Trimming cost V 3 bases and J 5 bases; bases outside gene matches: 20. CDR1 SEHNR and CDR2 FQNEAQ come from the germline V gene (reference sequence).

The chain employs TRBV6-6 and TRBJ2-2; D is perhaps TRBD2 (5 bases). The V gene's germline CDR1 is MNHNY and CDR2 SVGAGI (reference sequence). The V end was cut by 5 bases, the J end by 5 bases, with 6 bases between. The CDR3 is 12 amino acids. The DNA of the CDR3 is TGTGCCAGCAGTCGCGGGACCGGGGAGCTGTTTTTT. It encodes CASSRGTGELFF.

The chain couples TRBV2 to TRBJ1-2; TRBD1 matches 7 bases. J lost 8 bases, V lost 7 bases, and 10 bases had no gene match. Germline loops: CDR1 SNHLY, CDR2 FYNNEI. This CDR3 has 13 amino acids. The CDR3 here is CASTGRQGEGYTF. The CDR3 DNA reads TGTGCCAGCACGGGGAGACAGGGTGAGGGCTACACCTTC.